Sequencing of this T cell receptor beta chain was carried out in a study of T cell responses to AZD1222 COVID-19 vaccine. Study-wide points: Vaccine-associated CD4 TCRs spanned spike, dominant at 160-218 and 743-854.

Assay used: immunoSEQ multiplex PCR; TCRdb lists only in-frame clones, some missing. The sample has some 100,000 clones, about 90% seen once. With respect to this clone: Its target is not known.

This clonotype was obtained from an adult in good health. Here the sequenced sample was peripheral blood, taken on day 0 of MenACWY control vaccination.

The CDR3 sequence is CASSQRDRNTGELFF. The CDR3 DNA is TGTGCCAGCAGCCAGCGGGACCGCAACACCGGGGAGCTGTTTTTT. V gene TRBV4-2 combines with J gene TRBJ2-2, with D maybe TRBD2 (6 bases). V was trimmed by 3 bases and J by 2 bases, leaving 10 bases between them. CDR1 is LGHNA, CDR2 YNFKEQ, per germline. The CDR3 totals 15 residues.